Following are 16 T cell receptor beta chains from one sample sequenced in a study of blood T cell repertoires in COVID-19. Assay used: immunoSEQ multiplex PCR; TCRdb lists only in-frame clones, some missing. The sample yields approximately 120,000 clones, more than 75% seen once. What was sequenced was peripheral blood. These receptors were collected from a human donor in a cohort sampled during active COVID-19.

The rearrangement uses TRBV7-9 and TRBJ1-4; unclear D gene. This CDR3 region has 18 residues. CDR1 and CDR2 (germline): SEHNR, FQNEAQ (reference sequence). Trimming took 2 bases from V and 0 from J, leaving 16 bases between them. The CDR3 DNA follows: TGTGCCAGCAGCTTAATAAGTGGTCAGGTTGCAACTAATGAAAAACTGTTTTTT. Translated: CASSLISGQVATNEKLFF.

The gene calls are TRBV5-6 and TRBJ2-7; tentatively, D is TRBD1 (7 bases). Germline V gene sequence: CDR1 SGHDT, CDR2 YYEEEE. The CDR3 extends over 14 amino acids. The germline V and J ends were trimmed by 3 bases and 1 base, with 11 bases remaining between them. DNA for the CDR3: TGTGCCAGCAGCTGGCGGGACAGTTCCTACGAGCAGTACTTC. Translated, it gives CASSWRDSSYEQYF.

This sequence joins TRBV5-6 and TRBJ2-7; 9 bases fit TRBD2. Germline lookup yields CDR1 SGHDT and CDR2 YYEEEE. With V trimmed by 6 bases and J by 5 bases, 12 bases remained unmatched. The CDR3 totals 15 residues. CDR3 DNA sequence: TGTGCCAGCAACAAAGTAGGTAGCGGGAGCCACGAGCAGTACTTC. It codes for CASNKVGSGSHEQYF. Combining the CDR3 with reference TRBV5-6 and TRBJ2-7 gives the whole variable domain DAGVTQSPTHLIKTRGQQVTLRCSPKSGHDTVSWYQQALGQGPQFIFQYYEEEERQRGNFPDRFSGHQFPNYSSELNVNALLLGDSALYLCASNKVGSGSHEQYFGPGTRLTVT.

The V call is TRBV3-1 (or the pseudogene TRBV3-2), the J call TRBJ2-7; 8 bases agree with TRBD1. The CDR3 has 17 amino acids. Trimming removed 6 bases from V and 0 bases from J; junction bases left unmatched: 13. Germline V CDR1 and CDR2: LGHDT, YNNKEL (reference sequence). CDR3 coding DNA: TGTGCCAGCAGTCTAACCCTCAGGGGGCAACTCTCCTACGAGCAGTACTTC. Translation gives CASSLTLRGQLSYEQYF.

This chain connects TRBV4-1 to TRBJ2-7; TRBD2 matches at 7 bases. V trimming: 3 bases; J trimming: 0 bases; junction bases outside the gene matches: 11. The CDR3 contains 17 residues. Germline V gene lookup returns CDR1 MGHRA and CDR2 YSYEKL. CDR3 sequence (DNA): TGCGCCAGCAGCCAGACTTCAGCGGGGACCAGCTCCTACGAGCAGTACTTC. This gives the protein CASSQTSAGTSSYEQYF.

This clone was counted once. The V call is TRBV7-6, the J call TRBJ2-5; D is perhaps TRBD2 (5 bases). The CDR3 loop spans 12 amino acids. Germline CDR1 is SGHVS and CDR2 is FNYEAQ. Deletions cut 6 bases from V and 5 bases from J, with 10 bases between. The CDR3 bases are TGTGCCAGCAGTATGCGCGGGGAGACCCAGTACTTC. Protein sequence: CASSMRGETQYF.

This clone has just a few counts. The rearrangement uses TRBV27 and TRBJ1-5; D ambiguous. Germline CDR1 reads MNHEY; CDR2 reads SMNVEV (reference sequence). V dropped 2 bases and J dropped 2 bases, with 10 bases sitting between them. This CDR3 is 15 amino acids long. CDR3 nucleotide sequence: TGTGCCAGCAGTTTAAGGCCGAGGGGCAATCAGCCCCAGCATTTT. Translated, it gives CASSLRPRGNQPQHF.

A note on this clone: This clone may be a read error of a much larger clone one base away. The sample has other DNA sequences that encode this CDR3 too. The V and J genes are TRBV7-7 and TRBJ2-2, with TRBD2 matching 10 bases. The CDR3 runs 16 residues. Germline V lookup: CDR1 SSHAT, CDR2 FNYEAQ (reference sequence). The CDR3 loop is CASSPTGTSVTGELFF. DNA of the CDR3: TGTGCTAGCAGCCCCACCGGGACTAGCGTCACCGGGGAGCTGTTTTTT.

The chain has TRBV18 and TRBJ2-1; the D is unclear. This CDR3 comprises 17 residues. CDR1 and CDR2 (germline): KGHSH, LQKENI. V was cut by 4 bases and J by 4 bases, with 20 bases left in between. The CDR3 sequence is CASSLQPSLAGYNEQFF. The CDR3 nucleotides are TGTGCCAGCTCACTACAACCTAGTCTTGCTGGGTACAATGAGCAGTTCTTC. Variable domain in full (rest from reference TRBV18 and TRBJ2-1): NAGVMQNPRHLVRRRGQEARLRCSPMKGHSHVYWYRQLPEEGLKFMVYLQKENIIDESGMPKERFSAEFPKEGPSILRIQQVVRGDSAAYFCASSLQPSLAGYNEQFFGPGTRLTVL.

The V gene is TRBV20-1, the J gene TRBJ2-3; a weak D match, TRBD2 (6 bases). CDR3 size: 14 residues. Trimming shortened V by 3 bases and J by 9 bases, and 19 bases separated the two germline ends. Germline CDR1 is DFQATT and CDR2 is SNEGSKA (reference sequence). The CDR3 is CSASGGRRRGTQYF. The DNA of the CDR3 is TGCAGTGCTAGTGGGGGGAGGAGGCGCGGAACGCAGTATTTT.

The chain has TRBV2 and TRBJ2-7; 11 bases are shared with TRBD1. Trimming cost V 6 bases and J 6 bases; bases outside gene matches: 7. CDR1 and CDR2 from the germline V gene are SNHLY and FYNNEI. This CDR3 comprises 14 residues. This CDR3 is CASRGTGGYFEQYF. CDR3 nucleotides: TGTGCCAGCAGGGGGACAGGGGGGTATTTCGAGCAGTACTTC.

This chain uses TRBV24-1 with TRBJ2-5; D possibly corresponds to TRBD1 (6 bases). V gave up 4 bases and J gave up 5 bases, with 16 bases separating them. The CDR3 is made up of 15 amino acids. Germline assignment: CDR1 KGHDR and CDR2 SFDVKD. DNA for the CDR3: TGTGCCACCAGTGACTTGACAGGAGCCCAGGAGACCCAGTACTTC. Its translation: CATSDLTGAQETQYF.

There are a few counts of this clone. J is TRBJ1-6 and V is TRBV27, with D perhaps matching TRBD1 (5 bases). Per the germline V gene, CDR1 is MNHEY and CDR2 is SMNVEV (reference sequence). This CDR3 region has 14 residues. Trimming stripped 2 bases from V and 10 bases from J, with 12 bases between. The CDR3 DNA is TGTGCCAGCAGTTTAGGGCAGGGTTGGTCACCCCTCCACTTT. It is translated as CASSLGQGWSPLHF.

J is TRBJ1-4 and V is TRBV7-9; 7 bases are a match to TRBD1. The V gene end was trimmed by 6 bases and the J gene end by 7 bases; junction bases not matched to a gene: 11. CDR3 length equals 15 residues. Per the germline V gene, CDR1 is SEHNR and CDR2 is FQNEAQ (reference sequence). CDR3 nucleotide sequence: TGTGCCAGCAGAACCAGGGGGGCAGAATCTGAAAAACTGTTTTTT. Encoded protein: CASRTRGAESEKLFF.

The V gene is TRBV2, the J gene TRBJ1-2; 8 bases fit TRBD1. The CDR3 has 13 residues. Trimming cost V 6 bases and J 2 bases; bases outside gene matches: 2. Germline V gives CDR1 SNHLY, CDR2 FYNNEI. Written as DNA, the CDR3 is TGTGCCAGCAGGGGACAGGAGAACTATGGCTACACCTTC. Amino acid sequence: CASRGQENYGYTF.

Turning to this clone: Other DNA sequences in this sample translate to the same CDR3. This chain uses TRBV27 with TRBJ1-5; tentatively, D is TRBD1 (6 bases). From germline, CDR1 is MNHEY and CDR2 SMNVEV (reference sequence). This CDR3 is 14 amino acids long. Trimming pared 3 bases from V and 4 bases from J, leaving 10 bases between. CDR3 DNA sequence: TGTGCCAGCAGTTTGGTACAGGGAAATCAGCCCCAGCATTTT. Encoded protein: CASSLVQGNQPQHF.